These 8 T cell receptor beta chains came from one sample sequenced in a study of T-cell memory formation after mild COVID-19. TCRdb reprocessed the 5' RACE reads via MiXCR and lists one record per CDR3 protein. Counted here are about 400,000 distinct CDR3 sequences, about 22% occurring once; the ten biggest clones make up roughly 14%. Sample: PBMCs or a T cell subset sorted from them (not recorded which). The receptor source for this set is an adult woman who had mild COVID-19 (a few samples of this study predate the infection). Cell type and time point are not known.

J is TRBJ2-5 and V is TRBV4-2; a weak D match, TRBD2 (6 bases). Trimming shortened V by 2 bases and J by 4 bases, and 17 bases separated the two germline ends. This CDR3 is 16 amino acids long. Germline V gene sequence: CDR1 LGHNA, CDR2 YNFKEQ. The CDR3: CASSQSLRRAGETQYF. DNA for the CDR3: TGTGCCAGCAGCCAAAGCCTAAGGAGGGCCGGAGAGACCCAGTACTTC.

In DNA, the CDR3 is TGTGCCAGCAGGCAGGGGGTGCAAGAGACCCAGTACTTC. It codes for CASRQGVQETQYF. This chain connects TRBV6-5 to TRBJ2-5, with TRBD1 matching 7 bases. This CDR3 region has 13 residues. V was clipped by 6 bases and J by 2 bases; unmatched bases: 3. Germline V gives CDR1 MNHEY, CDR2 SVGAGI.

The chain links TRBV24-1 to TRBJ2-3; D gene ambiguous. The CDR3 consists of 13 residues. Deletions cut 1 base from V and 10 bases from J, with 11 bases between. Germline V lookup: CDR1 KGHDR, CDR2 SFDVKD. The CDR3 DNA sequence: TGTGCCACCAGTGATTTCAGTAATACCCCGCAGTATTTT. This translates into CATSDFSNTPQYF.

This clonotype has more than one count but fewer than ten. The CDR3 loop reads CASSQAGQVDTEAFF. CDR3 DNA: TGTGCCAGCAGCCAGGCTGGACAGGTGGATACTGAAGCTTTCTTT. V and J are TRBV3-1 and TRBJ1-1, with 7 bases aligning to TRBD1. CDR1 is LGHDT, CDR2 YNNKEL, per germline (reference sequence). This CDR3 has 15 residues. With 3 bases clipped from V and 5 bases from J, the junction kept 9 bases outside the gene matches.

The table lists this clonotype with a few counts. The chain has TRBV10-3 and TRBJ1-4; the D is unclear. V lost 6 bases and J lost 5, with 7 bases in between. The CDR3 spans 12 residues. In germline, CDR1 is ENHRY, CDR2 SYGVKD. The CDR3 bases are TGTGCCATCAGCAGTTCCAATGAAAAACTGTTTTTT. Protein: CAISSSNEKLFF.

The chain employs TRBV5-1 and TRBJ2-3, with D hard to call. V lost 5 bases and J 0 bases, leaving 13 bases between the germline ends. The CDR3 contains 15 residues. CDR1 is SGHRS and CDR2 is YFSETQ in the germline V gene. The CDR3 here is CASRTDPGSTDTQYF. For the CDR3, the DNA is TGCGCCAGCAGAACCGACCCGGGTAGCACAGATACGCAGTATTTT. Drawing the rest from reference TRBV5-1 and TRBJ2-3, the complete variable domain is KAGVTQTPRYLIKTRGQQVTLSCSPISGHRSVSWYQQTPGQGLQFLFEYFSETQRNKGNFPGRFSGRQFSNSRSEMNVSTLELGDSALYLCASRTDPGSTDTQYFGPGTRLTVL.

CDR3 bases: TGTGCCATCAGTGAGTCTGAGGCTAGCGGGATCTCGGAGCAGTACTTC. It is translated as CAISESEASGISEQYF. V usage is TRBV10-3 and J usage is TRBJ2-7, with 9 nucleotides matching TRBD2. Germline V gene sequence: CDR1 ENHRY, CDR2 SYGVKD. There are 16 residues in the CDR3. V gave up 0 bases and J gave up 7 bases; unmatched junction bases: 10.

This CDR3 is CATSRDYGDTQYF. The DNA for the CDR3 is TGTGCCACCAGCAGAGATTATGGGGATACGCAGTATTTT. The gene calls are TRBV15 and TRBJ2-3, with D unresolved. The CDR3 runs 13 residues. V was pared by 0 bases and J by 6 bases, with 7 bases between. Germline CDR1 reads LNHNV; CDR2 reads YYDKDF (reference sequence).